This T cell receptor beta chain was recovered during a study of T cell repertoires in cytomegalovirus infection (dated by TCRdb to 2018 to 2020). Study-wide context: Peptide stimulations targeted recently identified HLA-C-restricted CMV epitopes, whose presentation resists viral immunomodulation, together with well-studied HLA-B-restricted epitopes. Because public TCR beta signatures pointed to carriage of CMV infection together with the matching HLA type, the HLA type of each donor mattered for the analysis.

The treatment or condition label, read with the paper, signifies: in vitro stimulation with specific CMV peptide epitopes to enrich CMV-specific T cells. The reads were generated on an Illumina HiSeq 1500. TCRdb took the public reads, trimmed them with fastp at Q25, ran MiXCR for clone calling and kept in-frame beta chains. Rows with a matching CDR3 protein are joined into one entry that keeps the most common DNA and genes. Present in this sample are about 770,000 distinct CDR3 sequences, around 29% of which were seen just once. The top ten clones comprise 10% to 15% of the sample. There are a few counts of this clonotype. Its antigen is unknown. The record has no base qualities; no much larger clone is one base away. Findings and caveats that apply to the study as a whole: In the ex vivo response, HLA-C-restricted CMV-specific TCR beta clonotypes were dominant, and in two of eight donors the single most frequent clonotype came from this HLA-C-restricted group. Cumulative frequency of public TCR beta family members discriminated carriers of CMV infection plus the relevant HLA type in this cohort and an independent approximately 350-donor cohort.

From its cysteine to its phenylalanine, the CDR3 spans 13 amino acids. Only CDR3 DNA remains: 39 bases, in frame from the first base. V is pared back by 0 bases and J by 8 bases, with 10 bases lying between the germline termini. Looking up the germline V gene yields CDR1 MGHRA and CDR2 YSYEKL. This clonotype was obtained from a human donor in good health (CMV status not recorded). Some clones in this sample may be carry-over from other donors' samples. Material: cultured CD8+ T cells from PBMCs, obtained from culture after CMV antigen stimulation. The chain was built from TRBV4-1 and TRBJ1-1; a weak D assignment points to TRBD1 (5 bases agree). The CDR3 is CASSQEKGLEAFF. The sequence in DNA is TGCGCCAGCAGCCAAGAGAAGGGGTTAGAAGCTTTCTTT.